This is a list of T cell receptor beta chains from one sample in a study of OX40 agonist ivuxolimab in advanced cancers. The method was immunoSEQ multiplex PCR; TCRdb's version includes in-frame clones alone and lacks a portion of them. The sample shows about 90,000 clones, about 90% of them seen only once. The source material was CD4+ or CD8+ T cells sorted from blood, sampled in a trial of the OX40 agonist ivuxolimab. All receptors come from an adult with an advanced solid tumor such as melanoma, head and neck, liver or kidney cancer. The CDR3 runs from the conserved cysteine through the conserved F or W. D genes are given only for firm matches. Some rows have no size entry. The others give once, few or many, or a class for an expanded clone.

v_call	cdr3_length	clone_size	d_call	j_call	cdr3_nt	cdr3_aa
TRBV2	16	NA	TRBD1	TRBJ2-7	TGTGCCAGCAGTTCCTTGAGGACAGGGGGGGCCTACGAGCAGTACTTC	CASSSLRTGGAYEQYF
TRBV5-1	15	few	TRBD2	TRBJ2-6	TGCGCCAGCTGCAACGGGGGGTCTGGGGCCAACGTCCTGACTTTC	CASCNGGSGANVLTF
TRBV2	15	NA	NA	TRBJ1-5	TGTGCCAGCAGCTCCTGGGAGGGACGAAATCAGCCCCAGCATTTT	CASSSWEGRNQPQHF
TRBV11-2	15	NA	NA	TRBJ2-5	TGTGCCAGCAGCTTAGGGTTCGGGGCCCACGAGACCCAGTACTTC	CASSLGFGAHETQYF
TRBV23-1	9	NA	NA	TRBJ1-1	TGCGCCAGCAGGAGCGAAGCTTTCTTT	CASRSEAFF
TRBV9	12	NA	NA	TRBJ2-7	TGTGCCAGCAGCGTAGAAGGCGGTGAGCAGTACTTC	CASSVEGGEQYF
TRBV1	19	NA	NA	TRBJ2-7	TGCACCAGCAGCCAAGGGGACAGGGGCATAGCGGGGGCCTCCTACGAGCAGTACTTC	CTSSQGDRGIAGASYEQYF
TRBV6-5	13	once	NA	TRBJ2-3	TGTGCCAGCAGCGAGAGCCGCACAGATACGCAGTATTTT	CASSESRTDTQYF
TRBV28	14	NA	NA	TRBJ1-4	TGTGCCAGCAACCCTTATGCAACTAATGAAAAACTGTTTTTT	CASNPYATNEKLFF
TRBV5-6	15	NA	NA	TRBJ1-1	TGTGCCAGCAGCTTGGTAGGGAATTTGGGCACTGAAGCTTTCTTT	CASSLVGNLGTEAFF
TRBV7-9	14	NA	NA	TRBJ1-2	TGTGCCAGCAGCCCACCGACAGCCCCTTATGGCTACACCTTC	CASSPPTAPYGYTF
TRBV7-2	15	NA	TRBD2	TRBJ2-3	TGTGCCAGTTCCAGGGCGGGAGGGGGCACAGATACGCAGTATTTT	CASSRAGGGTDTQYF
TRBV27	14	NA	NA	TRBJ2-7	TGTGCCAGCAGTTTATCTACGCAGGGCTACGAGCAGTACTTC	CASSLSTQGYEQYF
TRBV27	17	NA	NA	TRBJ2-1	TGTGCCAGCACCCCCCACCTTGGAGCGTCGATCTACAATGAGCAGTTCTTC	CASTPHLGASIYNEQFF
TRBV12-5	14	NA	NA	TRBJ2-1	TGTGCTAGTGGTTTAGGCCACAATGGGAATGAGCAGTTCTTC	CASGLGHNGNEQFF
TRBV19	13	few	NA	TRBJ2-1	TGTGCCAGTAGTATTGTCGGGAACAATGAGCAGTTCTTC	CASSIVGNNEQFF
TRBV5-1	16	NA	TRBD2	TRBJ2-3	TGCGCCAGCAGCTTGGTGGGCGGGAGATCCACAGATACGCAGTATTTT	CASSLVGGRSTDTQYF
TRBV6-4	14	NA	TRBD2	TRBJ2-3	TGTGCCAGCAGTGATCTAGCGGGAGCAGATACGCAGTATTTT	CASSDLAGADTQYF
TRBV6-4	16	once	TRBD1	TRBJ2-7	TGTGCCAGCAGGGTCCTCGGGGGACAGGGGGGTGACGAGCAGTACTTC	CASRVLGGQGGDEQYF
TRBV5-1	15	NA	TRBD1	TRBJ1-2	TGCGCCAGCAGCTTGGCATCCTCTGGACAGGGCGGCTACACCTTC	CASSLASSGQGGYTF
TRBV7-2	13	NA	NA	TRBJ1-2	TGTGCCAGCAGCTCGGCGTTATTCTATGGCTACACCTTC	CASSSALFYGYTF
TRBV9	13	NA	TRBD1	TRBJ2-7	TGTGCCAGCAGCGAGGGACAGACCTACGAGCAGTACTTC	CASSEGQTYEQYF
TRBV5-8	15	NA	NA	TRBJ1-5	TGTGCCAGCAGCCTGGGTTGGGATAGCAATCAGCCCCAGCATTTT	CASSLGWDSNQPQHF
TRBV21-1	15	NA	NA	TRBJ2-1	TGTGCCAGCAGCACCCGGACTGCCCCCTACAATGAGCAGTTCTTC	CASSTRTAPYNEQFF
TRBV7-3	15	NA	TRBD1	TRBJ2-2	TGTGCCAGCAGCTCCCAGGGGGCTGGCACCGGGGAGCTGTTTTTT	CASSSQGAGTGELFF
TRBV18	14	NA	TRBD1	TRBJ2-5	TGTGCCAGCTCAAATGGACAGGTGGGAGAGACCCAGTACTTC	CASSNGQVGETQYF
TRBV5-1	14	NA	NA	TRBJ1-2	TGCGCCAGCAGCTTGGACGGGACCGCCTATGGCTACACCTTC	CASSLDGTAYGYTF
TRBV25-1	15	NA	NA	TRBJ1-1	TGTGCCAGCAGTACCGGACGCCTAGGGGGGACTGAAGCTTTCTTT	CASSTGRLGGTEAFF
TRBV6-5	13	NA	NA	TRBJ2-7	TGTGCCAGCAGTTATGCCCGGGTCGACGAGCAGTACTTC	CASSYARVDEQYF
TRBV30	11	NA	NA	TRBJ2-1	TGTGCCTGGAGTGTCGGGTCCCGGAGGGTCTTC	CAWSVGSRRVF
TRBV7-6	17	NA	NA	TRBJ2-7	TGTGCCAGCAGCTTAGGACTTTCGCGGGACTCCTCATACGAGCAGTACTTC	CASSLGLSRDSSYEQYF
TRBV28	13	NA	NA	TRBJ1-4	TGTGCCAGCAAAAGCCTAACTAATGAAAAACTGTTTTTT	CASKSLTNEKLFF
TRBV6-6	13	once	NA	TRBJ2-5	TGTGCCAGCAGTTACCTAGGGGTAGAGACCCAGTACTTC	CASSYLGVETQYF
TRBV12-2	12	NA	NA	TRBJ2-3	TGTGCAAGTCGTCTCGAAGCAGATACGCAGTATTTT	CASRLEADTQYF
TRBV21-1	18	NA	NA	TRBJ1-1	TGTGCCAGCAGCTCCCCATCCTCCAGGACAGGGGTTTGTACTGAAGCTTTCTTT	CASSSPSSRTGVCTEAFF
TRBV6-1	14	NA	NA	TRBJ2-7	TGTGCCAGCAGCCTAAACAGGGTCGGAGACGAGCAGTACTTC	CASSLNRVGDEQYF
TRBV9	16	NA	NA	TRBJ2-1	TGTGCCAGCAGCGTAGAACAGTTCCAGGTAGGGGGAGAGCAGTTCTTC	CASSVEQFQVGGEQFF
TRBV5-1	15	NA	TRBD1	TRBJ2-1	TGCGCCAGCAGCTTGGGCCAGACAGGGAACAATGAGCAGTTCTTC	CASSLGQTGNNEQFF
TRBV10-1	13	NA	NA	TRBJ1-3	TGCGCCAGCAGTGGTCAGGGGATTTACACCATATATTTT	CASSGQGIYTIYF
TRBV7-3	13	NA	NA	TRBJ1-5	TGTGCCAGCAGCTTAGATGAGAATCAGCCCCAGCATTTT	CASSLDENQPQHF
TRBV19	15	NA	NA	TRBJ2-3	TGTGCCACCGTGAGGCCGGGCTGGGGCACAGATACGCAGTATTTT	CATVRPGWGTDTQYF
TRBV10-1	14	NA	TRBD2	TRBJ2-4	TGCGCCAGCAGTTCGCGACTAGCGGGAAACATTCAGTACTTC	CASSSRLAGNIQYF
TRBV10-3	16	NA	NA	TRBJ2-7	TGTGCCATCAGTGAGTCCTGGAGTCAGGACCTCGACGAGCAGTACTTC	CAISESWSQDLDEQYF
TRBV27	19	NA	TRBD2	TRBJ2-1	TGTGCCAGCAGTATGAAACCCCGGACTAGCGGGAGGGCTGGGGATGAGCAGTTCTTC	CASSMKPRTSGRAGDEQFF
TRBV30	13	NA	NA	TRBJ2-1	TGTGCCACGGACCTATACTCCTACAATGAGCAGTTCTTC	CATDLYSYNEQFF
TRBV15	14	NA	NA	TRBJ1-5	TGTGCCACCAGCAGAGAAGGCTCAAGACAGCCCCAGCATTTT	CATSREGSRQPQHF
TRBV28	16	NA	TRBD1	TRBJ1-1	TGTGCCAGCAGCCTCCCTCGACAGGGGGGAAGGACTGAAGCTTTCTTT	CASSLPRQGGRTEAFF
TRBV27	16	NA	TRBD1	TRBJ2-3	TGTGCCAGCAGCGACGGACAGGGGACTAGCACAGATACGCAGTATTTT	CASSDGQGTSTDTQYF
TRBV27	15	NA	TRBD1	TRBJ2-3	TGTGCCAGCAGCACGACAGGGGGGAGTACAGATACGCAGTATTTT	CASSTTGGSTDTQYF
TRBV7-9	15	once	NA	TRBJ2-7	TGTGCCAGCAGCTTAGATGGTGGGATTAAGTACGAGCAGTACTTC	CASSLDGGIKYEQYF